What follows are 23 T cell receptor beta chains derived from one specimen sequenced in a study of cytomegalovirus exposure and HLA in healthy donors. The repertoire was sequenced with immunoSEQ multiplex PCR; TCRdb's copy has only in-frame clones and lacks some. This table holds 220,000 or so clones, roughly 87% found once. Sequencing was done on a sample of PBMCs. The receptors were gathered from a woman under 30 in good health and CMV-seropositive.

As for this clone: Other DNA variants within this sample encode the same CDR3. This chain uses TRBV5-1 with TRBJ2-5; D gene uncertain. CDR3 length: 13 amino acids. The V gene lost 1 base and the J gene lost 1 base, with 5 bases spanning the gap. Germline V lookup: CDR1 SGHRS, CDR2 YFSETQ. The CDR3 nucleotides are TGCGCCAGCAGCTTGACACCCCAAGAGACCCAGTACTTC. Translating gives CASSLTPQETQYF. The entire variable domain, with the rest obtained from reference TRBV5-1 and TRBJ2-5, is as follows: KAGVTQTPRYLIKTRGQQVTLSCSPISGHRSVSWYQQTPGQGLQFLFEYFSETQRNKGNFPGRFSGRQFSNSRSEMNVSTLELGDSALYLCASSLTPQETQYFGPGTRLLVL.

The rearrangement joins TRBV7-6 to TRBJ1-3; D remains unclear. The CDR3 is made up of 12 amino acids. Germline CDR1 is SGHVS and CDR2 is FNYEAQ. V lost 1 base to trimming and J lost 4 bases, with 2 bases between them. The chain's CDR3 is CASSLVGNTIYF. Written as DNA, the CDR3 is TGTGCCAGCAGCTTAGTAGGAAACACCATATATTTT.

The chain joins TRBV4-1 to TRBJ2-5; perhaps TRBD2 as D (6 bases). Germline values: CDR1 MGHRA, CDR2 YSYEKL. The CDR3 consists of 15 residues. Trimming cost V 6 bases and J 1 base, with 15 bases left between them. CDR3 residues: CASRKGAGSQETQYF. The CDR3 DNA is TGCGCCAGCAGGAAGGGAGCCGGGAGCCAAGAGACCCAGTACTTC.

J is TRBJ1-1 and V is TRBV19, with 7 nucleotides matching TRBD1. Germline loops: CDR1 LNHDA, CDR2 SQIVND (reference sequence). The CDR3 sequence is 15 residues long. The ends lost 5 bases at V and 0 bases at J; junction bases unmatched: 6. This CDR3 is CASSEGQLMNTEAFF. As DNA, the CDR3 is TGTGCCAGTAGTGAGGGACAGCTCATGAACACTGAAGCTTTCTTT. The whole variable domain, remainder taken from reference TRBV19 and TRBJ1-1, is DGGITQSPKYLFRKEGQNVTLSCEQNLNHDAMYWYRQDPGQGLRLIYYSQIVNDFQKGDIAEGYSVSREKKESFPLTVTSAQKNPTAFYLCASSEGQLMNTEAFFGQGTRLTVV.

In its sample, this clone was seen once. The V call is TRBV30, the J call TRBJ1-1; D is possibly TRBD1 (5 bases). V was clipped by 5 bases and J by 6 bases, with 13 bases between them. This CDR3 is built from 12 residues. Germline-derived CDR1 and CDR2 are GTSNPN and SVGIG (reference sequence). CDR3 sequence: CAWGGWGAEAFF. The CDR3 DNA reads as TGTGCCTGGGGGGGTTGGGGGGCTGAAGCTTTCTTT.

The gene calls are TRBV5-1 and TRBJ2-1; TRBD1 matches 11 bases. The CDR3 covers 15 residues. The germline CDR1 and CDR2 sequences are SGHRS and YFSETQ. J lost 6 bases, V lost 3 bases, and 5 bases had no gene match. CDR3 nucleotide sequence: TGCGCCAGCAGCTACCAAGGGACAGGGGGCAATGAGCAGTTCTTC. As protein: CASSYQGTGGNEQFF.

This chain links TRBV4-1 with TRBJ1-1; unclear D gene. This CDR3 has 16 residues. Germline values: CDR1 MGHRA, CDR2 YSYEKL. V dropped 1 base and J dropped 2 bases, with 14 bases sitting between them. The CDR3 coding sequence is TGCGCCAGCAGCCAAGGTGCGGGCAGGCCTAACACTGAAGCTTTCTTT. Encoded protein: CASSQGAGRPNTEAFF.

The chain couples TRBV6-5 to TRBJ1-2; D might be TRBD1 (6 bases). Germline CDR1 and CDR2: MNHEY and SVGAGI. Trimming cost V 4 bases and J 0 bases, with 12 bases left between them. The CDR3 consists of 15 residues. The CDR3 here is CASSFGQITNYGYTF. The CDR3 nucleotides are TGTGCCAGCAGTTTCGGACAGATTACTAACTATGGCTACACCTTC.

The chain is built from TRBV28 and TRBJ2-7, with TRBD1 identical over 11 bases. The CDR3 is made up of 14 amino acids. Germline V gene lookup returns CDR1 MDHEN and CDR2 SYDVKM. V was clipped by 7 bases and J by 6 bases; unmatched bases: 8. The CDR3 nucleotides are TGTGCCAGCATCGGCCGGGACAGGGGGGGCGAGCAGTACTTC. This encodes CASIGRDRGGEQYF.

The rearrangement joins TRBV7-6 to TRBJ2-1, with 9 positions matching TRBD1. This CDR3 has 17 amino acids. Trimming at V came to 5 bases and at J to 2 bases, leaving 10 bases not matched to a gene. Germline V gene lookup returns CDR1 SGHVS and CDR2 FNYEAQ. CDR3 amino acids: CASSPSTGGWTYNEQFF. The CDR3 DNA reads TGTGCCAGCAGCCCATCAACAGGGGGCTGGACCTACAATGAGCAGTTCTTC.

V gene TRBV28 combines with J gene TRBJ1-4; D gene unclear. V was clipped by 6 bases and J by 0 bases, with 11 bases between them. There are 15 residues in the CDR3. The V gene's germline CDR1 is MDHEN and CDR2 SYDVKM. As DNA, the CDR3 is TGTGCCAGCAGCTCTCCAGGTTCAACTAATGAAAAACTGTTTTTT. Its translation is CASSSPGSTNEKLFF.

The chain employs TRBV4-2 and TRBJ2-1; D is unresolved. The CDR3 is 16 amino acids. Germline V CDR1 and CDR2: LGHNA, YNFKEQ. V lost 0 bases and J lost 4, with 13 bases in between. The CDR3 protein is CASSQDPTIGYNEQFF. CDR3 in DNA: TGTGCCAGCAGCCAAGATCCTACCATCGGTTACAATGAGCAGTTCTTC.

This chain connects TRBV19 to TRBJ1-3, with D possibly matching TRBD1 (5 bases). V was pared by 5 bases and J by 2 bases, with 13 bases between. Germline loops: CDR1 LNHDA, CDR2 SQIVND (reference sequence). The CDR3 is 15 amino acids. Written as DNA, the CDR3 is TGTGCCAGTAGTTTCGGGGGATGGACTGGAAACACCATATATTTT. Amino acid sequence: CASSFGGWTGNTIYF. The full variable domain, rest sourced from reference TRBV19 and TRBJ1-3, is DGGITQSPKYLFRKEGQNVTLSCEQNLNHDAMYWYRQDPGQGLRLIYYSQIVNDFQKGDIAEGYSVSREKKESFPLTVTSAQKNPTAFYLCASSFGGWTGNTIYFGEGSWLTVV.

The sample holds one count of this clone. This sequence joins TRBV4-1 and TRBJ2-7; the match to TRBD1 covers 10 bases. With 0 bases clipped from V and 4 bases from J, the junction kept 9 bases outside the gene matches. This CDR3 spans 17 amino acids. The germline gives CDR1 MGHRA, CDR2 YSYEKL. The CDR3 loop reads CASSQESPDRGLYEQYF. CDR3 nucleotides: TGCGCCAGCAGCCAAGAGAGTCCTGACAGGGGGCTTTACGAGCAGTACTTC.

The CDR3 protein is CAIRRLAGSYEQYF. The CDR3 DNA reads as TGTGCCATCAGGAGACTAGCGGGGTCCTACGAGCAGTACTTC. This rearrangement joins TRBV10-3 to TRBJ2-7; 11 bases agree with TRBD2. Germline lookup yields CDR1 ENHRY and CDR2 SYGVKD. The CDR3 is 14 residues long. J gave up 1 base and V 6 bases, and 2 bases lay outside the gene matches.

The rearrangement links TRBV6-1 to TRBJ1-2, with D maybe TRBD1 (5 bases). The germline V and J ends were trimmed by 3 bases and 3 bases, with 20 bases remaining between them. The CDR3 spans 17 residues. CDR1 and CDR2 (germline): MNHNS, SASEGT. The CDR3 DNA reads as TGTGCCAGCAGTGAGGGGGAGGGAGTTTACCTTGACTATGGCTACACCTTC. As protein: CASSEGEGVYLDYGYTF.

V usage is TRBV27 and J usage is TRBJ2-7, with a weak D call TRBD2 (5 bases). The CDR3 spans 15 residues. Germline values: CDR1 MNHEY, CDR2 SMNVEV (reference sequence). V lost 5 bases, J lost 3 bases, and 17 bases lay in between. CDR3 nucleotide sequence: TGTGCCAGCAGTGGAGGAGGAACTCTGCTCTACGAGCAGTACTTC. Translation: CASSGGGTLLYEQYF.

V and J are TRBV5-5 and TRBJ1-2; weak D call: TRBD1 (6 bases). The CDR3 is 16 residues long. Trimming cost V 0 bases and J 3 bases, with 15 bases left between them. The germline CDR1 and CDR2 sequences are SGHKS and YYEKEE (reference sequence). CDR3 in amino acids: CASSLGSQGQYYGYTF. The CDR3 DNA reads as TGTGCCAGCAGCTTGGGTTCCCAGGGGCAGTACTATGGCTACACCTTC.

V usage is TRBV30 and J usage is TRBJ2-7, with TRBD1 identical over 8 bases. V lost 0 bases, J lost 2 bases, and 6 bases stayed unmatched. Germline V gives CDR1 GTSNPN, CDR2 SVGIG (reference sequence). The CDR3 is made up of 15 amino acids. CDR3: CAWSVPRTGPYEQYF. The CDR3 region has the DNA TGTGCCTGGAGTGTCCCCCGGACAGGGCCCTACGAGCAGTACTTC.

This rearrangement joins TRBV28 to TRBJ2-2, with 8 nucleotides matching TRBD1. The CDR3 is made up of 21 amino acids. V gave up 3 bases and J gave up 5 bases; unmatched junction bases: 23. Looked up from germline, CDR1 is MDHEN and CDR2 is SYDVKM. CDR3 bases: TGTGCCAGCAGTTTCCCTCCCCCCGGCCCGGGACAGGCGACGCTAACCGGGGAGCTGTTTTTT. Protein: CASSFPPPGPGQATLTGELFF.

This clone appeared a single time. The rearrangement joins TRBV5-1 to TRBJ1-2; D perhaps matches TRBD1 (6 bases). Germline loops: CDR1 SGHRS, CDR2 YFSETQ. Between the trimmed V and J ends, which lost 0 bases and 6 bases, there was a span of 18 bases. The CDR3 has 16 residues. The CDR3 coding sequence is TGCGCCAGCAGCTTGGGGGGGGGCATAAGGGCCAATGGCTACACCTTC. It yields the protein CASSLGGGIRANGYTF.

As DNA, the CDR3 is TGCGCCAGCAGCCTTCCCAGCGGGAGATGGCTGAGCACAGATACGCAGTATTTT. It encodes CASSLPSGRWLSTDTQYF. The rearrangement links TRBV4-1 to TRBJ2-3; 8 bases align to TRBD2. CDR3 length equals 18 residues. CDR1 MGHRA and CDR2 YSYEKL come from the germline V gene. J gave up 0 bases and V 4 bases, and 12 bases lay outside the gene matches.

This clone was seen just once. The chain has TRBV28 and TRBJ1-1, with 8 bases fitting TRBD1. CDR3 length: 15 amino acids. Trimming cost V 5 bases and J 3 bases; bases outside gene matches: 8. Germline lookup yields CDR1 MDHEN and CDR2 SYDVKM. CDR3 sequence: CASSPLDREYTEAFF. The CDR3 DNA sequence: TGTGCCAGCAGTCCCCTGGACAGGGAATACACTGAAGCTTTCTTT.